The rows below give T cell receptor beta chains drawn from one sample of a study of cytomegalovirus exposure and HLA in healthy donors. Here immunoSEQ multiplex PCR was the method, and the copy in TCRdb shows in-frame clones only, minus some. The sample yields about 130,000 clones, about 10% seen once. Specimen: PBMCs. The receptors originated from a woman under 30 in good health and CMV-seropositive. Each CDR3 is given with its conserved first and last residue. The D gene is left open where the match is weak. Clone size is given for some rows only: seen once, a few or many times, or a class if the clone is expanded.

d_call	v_call	clone_size	j_call	cdr3_nt	cdr3_aa
.	TRBV9	.	TRBJ1-5	TGTGCCAGCAGCGAGACAGGAGATAGCAATCAGCCCCAGCATTTT	CASSETGDSNQPQHF
TRBD2	TRBV11-1	.	TRBJ2-1	TGTGCCAGCAGCTTAGCCGGACTAGCGGTATACAATGAGCAGTTCTTC	CASSLAGLAVYNEQFF
TRBD1	TRBV6-6	.	TRBJ1-4	TGTGCCAGCAGGACGGGACAGTATAATGAAAAACTGTTTTTT	CASRTGQYNEKLFF
.	TRBV6-5	.	TRBJ2-7	TGTGCCAGCAGTTCAAACCGACAGATTAAGAACTACGAGCAGTACTTC	CASSSNRQIKNYEQYF
.	TRBV9	.	TRBJ2-7	TGTGCCAGCAGCGTAGGATTGGGTGGGGCAGGCGGCGAGCAGTACTTC	CASSVGLGGAGGEQYF
.	TRBV23-1	.	TRBJ2-5	TGCGCCAGCAGTCAATCGAAAGGGACTCAGGAGACCCAGTACTTC	CASSQSKGTQETQYF
TRBD2	TRBV13	few	TRBJ2-2	TGTGCCAGCAGGAGACTAGCGGGAGGCCCGGGGGAGCTGTTTTTT	CASRRLAGGPGELFF
TRBD1	TRBV5-6	few	TRBJ2-7	TGTGCCAGCAGCCGCTGGGACAGGCCGAGGGACGAGCAGTACTTC	CASSRWDRPRDEQYF
.	TRBV27	.	TRBJ2-1	TGTGCCAGCAGTTTATTAGCGGACCTTTACAATGAGCAGTTCTTC	CASSLLADLYNEQFF
TRBD1	TRBV4-1	few	TRBJ1-1	TGCGCCAGCAGCCAAGGACAGGGTCTAGGCACTGAAGCTTTCTTT	CASSQGQGLGTEAFF
.	TRBV30	.	TRBJ1-2	TGTGCCTGGAGAAGTCCGGGGTCTGGCTACACCTTC	CAWRSPGSGYTF
TRBD2	TRBV27	.	TRBJ2-3	TGTGCCAGCACCCTCAAGTATACTAGCGAGAGCACAGATACGCAGTATTTT	CASTLKYTSESTDTQYF
TRBD2	TRBV27	few	TRBJ2-2	TGTGCCAGCAGGGCGGGAGGCTCCGGGGAGCTGTTTTTT	CASRAGGSGELFF
.	TRBV5-6	.	TRBJ2-2	TGTGCCAGCAGCTTTGCGGGGATCAACACCGGGGAGCTGTTTTTT	CASSFAGINTGELFF
TRBD1	TRBV5-6	.	TRBJ2-7	TGTGCCAGCAGGAGACAGGGCCTCTCCTACGAGCAGTACTTC	CASRRQGLSYEQYF
.	TRBV7-9	few	TRBJ1-1	TGTGCCAGCAGCCAACAGGTGAACACTGAAGCTTTCTTT	CASSQQVNTEAFF
TRBD1	TRBV7-7	few	TRBJ2-2	TGTGCTAGCAGCTTAGGACAGGGGACCGGGAAGCTGTTTTTT	CASSLGQGTGKLFF
.	TRBV9	few	TRBJ1-4	TGTGCCAGCAGCCCTTCAACAGCTAATGAAAAACTGTTTTTT	CASSPSTANEKLFF
.	TRBV6-5	few	TRBJ2-7	TGTGCCAGCAGTTATACTAGGGACTACGAGCAGTACTTC	CASSYTRDYEQYF
.	TRBV28	few	TRBJ2-5	TGTGCCAGCAGTTCGCCGACTCGCCCGGCGTACTTC	CASSSPTRPAYF
.	TRBV7-3	.	TRBJ2-3	TGTGCCAGCAGCTTACAGAGGGACTTCACAGATACGCAGTATTTT	CASSLQRDFTDTQYF
.	TRBV28	.	TRBJ2-7	TGTGCCAGCAGTTCCCCTTCGACAGCCAACTACGAGCAGTACTTC	CASSSPSTANYEQYF
.	TRBV6-1	few	TRBJ1-1	TGTGCCAGCAGTAGACAGACAAATATTCGGGCTTTCTTT	CASSRQTNIRAFF
TRBD1	TRBV5-1	.	TRBJ1-1	TGCGCCAGCAGCTCGCCACAGGGGGGGAACACTGAAGCTTTCTTT	CASSSPQGGNTEAFF
TRBD2	TRBV14	.	TRBJ2-1	TGTGCCAGCAGCCAAGGACAATGGGAGGGGAATGAGCAGTTCTTC	CASSQGQWEGNEQFF
TRBD1	TRBV5-1	.	TRBJ2-1	TGCGCCAGCAGCCCCGGGACAGCCAATGAGCAGTTCTTC	CASSPGTANEQFF
.	TRBV28	few	TRBJ2-3	TGTGCCAGCAGGTCAGGTAACGCAGCAGATACGCAGTATTTT	CASRSGNAADTQYF
TRBD2	TRBV5-1	few	TRBJ2-7	TGCGCCAGCAGCCCTAGCGGGACCAGCTCCTACGAGCAGTACTTC	CASSPSGTSSYEQYF
TRBD1	TRBV29-1	.	TRBJ2-4	TGCAGCGTAGGACAGGTAGCCAAAAACATTCAGTACTTC	CSVGQVAKNIQYF